A single sample is the source of the 8 T cell receptor beta chains below, sequenced in a study of long-term antiretroviral therapy in people with HIV. immunoSEQ v3.0 was run at survey level. Sequencing used immunoSEQ multiplex PCR; TCRdb keeps in-frame clones, though not all of them. The profile shows almost 35,000 clones, nearly 95% of them singletons. Sequenced here: unsorted PBMCs, sampled 5 to 5.5 years after starting antiretroviral therapy. These receptors all stem from a woman in her forties or fifties with HIV.

The chain joins TRBV6-6 to TRBJ1-6; 7 bases agree with TRBD1. Germline V gene lookup returns CDR1 MNHNY and CDR2 SVGAGI (reference sequence). This CDR3 spans 13 amino acids. The V gene end was trimmed by 5 bases and the J gene end by 7 bases; junction bases not matched to a gene: 2. The DNA for the CDR3 is TGTGCCAGCAGTGAGACAGGGAATTCACCCCTCCACTTT. Translating it yields CASSETGNSPLHF.

The rearrangement links TRBV2 to TRBJ1-4, with TRBD1 matching over 10 bases. Per the germline V gene, CDR1 is SNHLY and CDR2 is FYNNEI. V shed 5 bases, J shed 8 bases, and the junction held 5 bases outside the gene matches. This CDR3 spans 14 amino acids. The CDR3 bases are TGTGCCAGCAGTCGACAGGGGGCAATGGAAAAACTGTTTTTT. Amino acids: CASSRQGAMEKLFF. The variable domain in full, with the rest retrieved from reference TRBV2 and TRBJ1-4, is EPEVTQTPSHQVTQMGQEVILRCVPISNHLYFYWYRQILGQKVEFLVSFYNNEISEKSEIFDDQFSVERPDGSNFTLKIRSTKLEDSAMYFCASSRQGAMEKLFFGSGTQLSVL.

The chain recombines TRBV27 with TRBJ1-5, with 7 bases matching TRBD1. Per germline, CDR1 MNHEY and CDR2 SMNVEV (reference sequence). CDR3 length equals 16 residues. V lost 3 bases to trimming and J lost 4 bases; unmatched junction nucleotides: 9. The CDR3 loop is CASSFYGPGGNQPQHF. CDR3 in DNA: TGTGCCAGCAGTTTTTACGGCCCAGGGGGGAATCAGCCCCAGCATTTT.

The V gene is TRBV19, the J gene TRBJ2-7; 8 bases line up with TRBD1. The V segment lost 6 bases and the J segment 6 bases; nucleotides outside the gene matches: 13. This CDR3 has 15 amino acids. Germline loops: CDR1 LNHDA, CDR2 SQIVND (reference sequence). This CDR3 reads CASSPRLQGAGEQYF. CDR3 sequence (DNA): TGTGCCAGTAGCCCAAGGTTGCAGGGGGCGGGCGAGCAGTACTTC.

This chain links TRBV5-4 with TRBJ2-1; D is undetermined. CDR1 and CDR2 from the germline V gene are SGHNT and YYREEE (reference sequence). V lost 0 bases to trimming and J lost 0 bases, with 7 bases between them. The CDR3 totals 15 residues. CDR3 bases: TGTGCCAGCAGCTTGGAGGCTAGCTCCTACAATGAGCAGTTCTTC. This codes for CASSLEASSYNEQFF.

CDR3 region: CASSTRDSETDTQYF. As DNA, the CDR3 is TGTGCCAGCAGCACGCGGGACAGCGAGACAGATACGCAGTATTTT. The gene calls are TRBV9 and TRBJ2-3; a possible D gene is TRBD1 (7 bases). Looked up from germline, CDR1 is SGDLS and CDR2 is YYNGEE. V was shortened by 4 bases and J by 3 bases, with 15 bases between the two germline ends. CDR3 length: 15 amino acids.

This clone appeared a single time. The genes are TRBV7-9 and TRBJ1-1; D may be TRBD1 (5 bases). V lost 5 bases and J 4 bases, leaving 11 bases between the germline ends. The CDR3 is made up of 13 amino acids. Germline CDR1 and CDR2: SEHNR and FQNEAQ (reference sequence). The CDR3 bases are TGTGCCAGCAGCCAGGGACGAGCCACTGAAGCTTTCTTT. This translates into CASSQGRATEAFF.

This sequence joins TRBV6-6 and TRBJ2-7; perhaps TRBD1 as D (6 bases). In germline, CDR1 is MNHNY, CDR2 SVGAGI (reference sequence). Between the trimmed V and J ends, which lost 6 bases and 0 bases, there was a span of 12 bases. This CDR3 comprises 14 residues. In DNA form, the CDR3 reads TGTGCCAGCAGATCAGGGGATAGCTCCTACGAGCAGTACTTC. Translated: CASRSGDSSYEQYF.